These 30 T cell receptor beta chains came from one sample sequenced in a study of blood T cell repertoires in COVID-19. Produced via immunoSEQ multiplex PCR; TCRdb's table is partial and in-frame only. The table includes tens of thousands of clones, 88% detected once. Input material: peripheral blood. All receptors derive from a human donor in a cohort sampled during active COVID-19.

This clone has just one count. The rearrangement uses TRBV4-1 and TRBJ1-3, with D possibly matching TRBD1 (6 bases). This CDR3 has 17 residues. V dropped 0 bases and J dropped 0 bases, with 12 bases sitting between them. Per germline, CDR1 MGHRA and CDR2 YSYEKL. CDR3 DNA: TGCGCCAGCAGCCAAGATCAGGGGTCGAACTCTGGAAACACCATATATTTT. Translating it yields CASSQDQGSNSGNTIYF.

This clone is judged medium-sized. This rearrangement joins TRBV7-2 to TRBJ1-2; 11 bases agree with TRBD1. The CDR3 is 15 amino acids. V trimming: 6 bases; J trimming: 3 bases; junction bases outside the gene matches: 6. Per the germline V gene, CDR1 is SGHTA and CDR2 is FQGNSA. CDR3 residues: CASRQRTGGDYGYTF. CDR3 nucleotide sequence: TGTGCCAGCAGACAACGGACAGGGGGCGACTATGGCTACACCTTC.

The chain joins TRBV6-2 or TRBV6-3 to TRBJ2-1; 10 bases align to TRBD1. Trimming removed 6 bases from V and 10 bases from J; junction bases left unmatched: 18. The CDR3 is made up of 17 amino acids. Germline V CDR1 and CDR2: MNHEY, SVGEGT. The CDR3: CASSGNRRDRGGQEQFF. DNA of the CDR3: TGTGCCAGCAGCGGAAACCGCCGGGACAGGGGCGGGCAGGAGCAGTTCTTC.

The gene calls are TRBV18 and TRBJ1-6; 7 bases agree with TRBD1. Germline loops: CDR1 KGHSH, CDR2 LQKENI. The CDR3 loop spans 15 amino acids. V trimming: 4 bases; J trimming: 7 bases; junction bases outside the gene matches: 7. CDR3 nucleotides: TGTGCCAGCTCACTCTCGGGGGACAGAAATTCACCCCTCCACTTT. It is translated as CASSLSGDRNSPLHF. The whole variable domain, filled in from reference TRBV18 and TRBJ1-6, reads NAGVMQNPRHLVRRRGQEARLRCSPMKGHSHVYWYRQLPEEGLKFMVYLQKENIIDESGMPKERFSAEFPKEGPSILRIQQVVRGDSAAYFCASSLSGDRNSPLHFGNGTRLTVT.

The chain is built from TRBV5-1 and TRBJ1-3; 7 positions agree with TRBD1. The CDR3 consists of 14 residues. V was pared by 4 bases and J by 2 bases, with 3 bases of the junction left unmatched. CDR1 and CDR2 (germline): SGHRS, YFSETQ. The CDR3 coding sequence is TGCGCCAGCAGCCCCGGGACAGCTGGAAACACCATATATTTT. Translation: CASSPGTAGNTIYF.

The chain uses TRBV29-1 and TRBJ1-1; possibly TRBD1 for D (5 bases). The V and J ends lost 4 bases and 0 bases respectively, with 6 bases between them. The CDR3 runs to 12 residues. Per the germline V gene, CDR1 is SQVTM and CDR2 is ANQGSEA. This chain's CDR3 is CSVGQLNTEAFF. For the CDR3, the DNA is TGCAGCGTTGGACAGTTGAACACTGAAGCTTTCTTT.

The CDR3, as DNA: TGTGCCAGCACCCCGGGTGGGAACACTGAAGCTTTCTTT. Its translation is CASTPGGNTEAFF. V gene TRBV6-5 combines with J gene TRBJ1-1; D is uncertain. This CDR3 has 13 amino acids. Trimming pared 7 bases from V and 1 base from J, leaving 10 bases between. Germline lookup yields CDR1 MNHEY and CDR2 SVGAGI.

By proportion, this clone is medium-sized. The chain is built from TRBV4-2 and TRBJ1-1; D is ambiguous. The CDR3 is made up of 15 amino acids. The V end lost 3 bases, the J end lost 2 bases, and 13 bases lay between the germline ends. Germline CDR1 LGHNA, CDR2 YNFKEQ. CDR3: CASSQWSSVNTEAFF. CDR3 sequence (DNA): TGTGCCAGCAGCCAGTGGTCCTCGGTAAACACTGAAGCTTTCTTT.

The V and J genes are TRBV5-4 and TRBJ2-5, with a tentative D call TRBD1 (5 bases). Germline V gene sequence: CDR1 SGHNT, CDR2 YYREEE (reference sequence). This CDR3 contains 15 residues. V was clipped by 4 bases and J by 1 base, with 14 bases between them. CDR3 loop: CASSRTPTGQETQYF. The DNA for the CDR3 is TGTGCCAGCAGCCGAACCCCTACAGGCCAAGAGACCCAGTACTTC.

This clone came up a few times. The genes are TRBV7-3 and TRBJ2-1; the D gene is possibly TRBD2 (6 bases). Germline-derived CDR1 and CDR2 are SGHTA and FQGTGA. CDR3 length equals 19 residues. The germline V and J ends were trimmed by 2 bases and 0 bases, with 20 bases remaining between them. The CDR3 protein is CASSLGTSRVGSSYNEQFF. The CDR3 DNA follows: TGTGCCAGCAGCTTAGGGACTTCCCGGGTCGGCAGCTCCTACAATGAGCAGTTCTTC. The whole variable domain, remainder taken from reference TRBV7-3 and TRBJ2-1, is GAGVSQTPSNKVTEKGKYVELRCDPISGHTALYWYRQSLGQGPEFLIYFQGTGAADDSGLPNDRFFAVRPEGSVSTLKIQRTERGDSAVYLCASSLGTSRVGSSYNEQFFGPGTRLTVL.

This clone was seen only once. This rearrangement joins TRBV28 to TRBJ1-4; D perhaps matches TRBD1 (5 bases). The CDR3 covers 13 residues. Germline V gives CDR1 MDHEN, CDR2 SYDVKM. V lost 7 bases to trimming and J lost 7 bases, with 13 bases between them. CDR3 sequence (DNA): TGTGCCAGCATCAAGGACCAGGGTGAAAAACTGTTTTTT. This codes for CASIKDQGEKLFF.

This chain links TRBV5-1 with TRBJ2-1, with TRBD2 matching 8 bases. The germline V gene has CDR1 SGHRS and CDR2 YFSETQ. The CDR3 spans 15 residues. V was pared by 0 bases and J by 6 bases, with 5 bases of the junction left unmatched. Here the CDR3 DNA reads TGCGCCAGCAGCTTGGACAGCGGGGGTACCAATGAGCAGTTCTTC. It yields the protein CASSLDSGGTNEQFF.

This clone showed up just once. This chain links TRBV10-2 with TRBJ1-2, with D uncertain. Germline values: CDR1 WSHSY, CDR2 SAAADI. V was clipped by 7 bases and J by 3 bases, with 15 bases between them. The CDR3 has 14 residues. The CDR3 nucleotides are TGCGCCAGCAACCCTGGGCTCCTCGACTATGGCTACACCTTC. Translation: CASNPGLLDYGYTF.

The gene calls are TRBV27 and TRBJ1-3; the match to TRBD1 covers 7 bases. CDR3 length: 14 amino acids. Germline values: CDR1 MNHEY, CDR2 SMNVEV (reference sequence). V lost 2 bases and J lost 8; bases outside the gene matches: 6. In nucleotides, the CDR3 is TGTGCCAGCAGTTTAGACAGGGTGTCAGACACCATATATTTT. Translated: CASSLDRVSDTIYF.

This chain connects TRBV4-1 to TRBJ2-5; 8 bases match TRBD2. Looked up from germline, CDR1 is MGHRA and CDR2 is YSYEKL. This CDR3 comprises 16 residues. After removal of 6 bases from V and 5 bases from J, the junction contained 14 bases not matched to a gene. The CDR3 loop reads CASSQTSGPTGETQYF. The DNA for the CDR3 is TGCGCCAGCAGTCAAACTAGCGGACCAACCGGGGAGACCCAGTACTTC.

V usage is TRBV29-1 and J usage is TRBJ2-1; possible D gene TRBD1, 5 bases. Between the trimmed V and J ends, which lost 6 bases and 1 base, there was a span of 10 bases. Germline CDR1 reads SQVTM; CDR2 reads ANQGSEA. The CDR3 totals 13 residues. The CDR3 loop is CSVREQSYNEQFF. In DNA form, the CDR3 reads TGCAGCGTCAGGGAACAGTCCTACAATGAGCAGTTCTTC.

This chain uses TRBV21-1 with TRBJ2-3; whether TRBD1, the table's D call, matches the DNA was not checked. TRBV21-1 is designated a pseudogene. The CDR3 sequence is 14 residues long. Written as DNA, the CDR3 is TGTGCCAGCACCAATCCCAGGTCGACAGATACGCAGTATTTT. Amino acid sequence: CASTNPRSTDTQYF.

CDR3 sequence reads: CASSENRGSSYEQYF. CDR3 DNA: TGTGCCAGCAGCGAGAATCGGGGGAGCTCCTACGAGCAGTACTTC. The chain links TRBV5-6 to TRBJ2-7; possible D gene TRBD2, 6 bases. V was pared by 4 bases and J by 0 bases, with 14 bases between. The germline V gene encodes CDR1 SGHDT and CDR2 YYEEEE. The CDR3 covers 15 residues.

The V call is TRBV30, the J call TRBJ2-7, with 10 positions matching TRBD1. Germline CDR1 and CDR2: GTSNPN and SVGIG (reference sequence). V shed 6 bases and J 2 bases; nucleotides not matched to a gene: 7. The CDR3 contains 14 residues. The CDR3: CACFRQGAAYEQYF. The DNA of the CDR3 is TGTGCCTGCTTTAGACAGGGGGCGGCCTACGAGCAGTACTTC.

The J gene is TRBJ2-7, the V gene TRBV2; 10 positions agree with TRBD1. After removal of 7 bases from V and 4 bases from J, the junction contained 10 bases not matched to a gene. The germline V gene has CDR1 SNHLY and CDR2 FYNNEI. This CDR3 is built from 15 residues. The CDR3 spells CASNRGTGEMYEQYF. CDR3 bases: TGTGCCAGCAACCGAGGGACAGGGGAGATGTACGAGCAGTACTTC.

The chain is built from TRBV12-3 or TRBV12-4 and TRBJ2-7; tentatively, D is TRBD1 (5 bases). V was cut by 3 bases and J by 6 bases, with 12 bases left in between. This CDR3 comprises 13 residues. CDR3 amino acids: CASSLGRVAEQYF. Here the CDR3 DNA reads TGTGCCAGCAGTTTGGGCAGGGTGGCCGAGCAGTACTTC.

CDR3 coding DNA: TGCGCCAGCAGCCAAGAACAGAACCTCTATGGCTACACCTTC. Translation: CASSQEQNLYGYTF. The chain employs TRBV4-1 and TRBJ1-2, with no clear D. V shed 0 bases and J shed 4 bases, with 9 bases lying between them. The CDR3 contains 14 residues. CDR1 and CDR2 (germline): MGHRA, YSYEKL.

As DNA, the CDR3 is TGTGCCAGCAGTTTAGGGCCCTTTTATGGCTACACCTTC. It encodes CASSLGPFYGYTF. This chain connects TRBV12-3 or TRBV12-4 to TRBJ1-2; D gene unclear. The CDR3 extends over 13 amino acids. V shed 1 base and J shed 5 bases, with 8 bases lying between them.

This chain links TRBV5-6 with TRBJ1-1, with a weak D call TRBD1 (6 bases). Deletions cut 4 bases from V and 4 bases from J, with 17 bases between. The CDR3 spans 15 residues. CDR1 and CDR2 (germline): SGHDT, YYEEEE. CDR3 residues: CASSRNRVRITEAFF. CDR3 DNA: TGTGCCAGCAGCCGAAACAGGGTTAGGATCACTGAAGCTTTCTTT. Using reference TRBV5-6 and TRBJ1-1 for the parts outside the CDR3, the full variable domain is DAGVTQSPTHLIKTRGQQVTLRCSPKSGHDTVSWYQQALGQGPQFIFQYYEEEERQRGNFPDRFSGHQFPNYSSELNVNALLLGDSALYLCASSRNRVRITEAFFGQGTRLTVV.

The chain combines TRBV5-1 with TRBJ2-1; 11 bases match TRBD2. Trimming removed 2 bases from V and 10 bases from J; junction bases left unmatched: 5. CDR3 length equals 14 residues. CDR1 SGHRS and CDR2 YFSETQ come from the germline V gene. CDR3 amino acids: CASSFSLAGGEQFF. The CDR3 nucleotides read TGCGCCAGCAGCTTTTCTCTAGCGGGGGGAGAGCAGTTCTTC.

The rearrangement links TRBV13 to TRBJ2-5, with D perhaps matching TRBD1 (6 bases). The CDR3 runs to 13 residues. Germline values: CDR1 PRHDT, CDR2 FYEKMQ (reference sequence). V shed 7 bases and J shed 0 bases, with 9 bases lying between them. Here the CDR3 reads CASNREHQETQYF. The CDR3 DNA is TGTGCCAGCAACAGGGAACACCAAGAGACCCAGTACTTC.

The rearrangement joins TRBV4-1 to TRBJ2-1, with 10 bases fitting TRBD2. Germline V CDR1 and CDR2: MGHRA, YSYEKL. J gave up 0 bases and V 1 base, and 6 bases lay outside the gene matches. CDR3 length: 18 amino acids. CDR3: CASSQGGLAASSYNEQFF. Written as DNA, the CDR3 is TGCGCCAGCAGCCAAGGAGGACTAGCGGCAAGCTCCTACAATGAGCAGTTCTTC.

This clone is a singleton in its sample. A junction boundary mismatches the germline segment, possibly from a read error. This rearrangement joins TRBV3-1 (or the pseudogene TRBV3-2) to TRBJ2-1, with unresolved D. Germline values: CDR1 LGHDT, CDR2 YNNKEL (reference sequence). This CDR3 comprises 12 residues. The CDR3 region is CASSQSTHELFF. The CDR3 region has the DNA TGTGCCAGCAGCCAATCGACACATGAGCTGTTCTTC.

The chain employs TRBV27 and TRBJ1-2; 8 positions match TRBD1. Germline V lookup: CDR1 MNHEY, CDR2 SMNVEV (reference sequence). The CDR3 consists of 17 residues. With 6 bases clipped from V and 5 bases from J, the junction kept 17 bases outside the gene matches. The CDR3 coding sequence is TGTGCCAGCAGCCGGACACTCGGGACAGGACTCAGTTATGGCTACACCTTC. Amino acid sequence: CASSRTLGTGLSYGYTF.

The CDR3 DNA reads as TGTGCCAGCAGCTTGGTCCCCCAGGGCGGTGAAAAACTGTTTTTT. Amino acid sequence: CASSLVPQGGEKLFF. V usage is TRBV5-5 and J usage is TRBJ1-4; a possible D gene is TRBD1 (5 bases). Germline V gives CDR1 SGHKS, CDR2 YYEKEE (reference sequence). The ends were cut back, 0 bases at V and 7 bases at J, with 13 bases in the middle. The CDR3 covers 15 residues. Full variable domain (remainder filled in from reference TRBV5-5 and TRBJ1-4): DAGVTQSPTHLIKTRGQQVTLRCSPISGHKSVSWYQQVLGQGPQFIFQYYEKEERGRGNFPDRFSARQFPNYSSELNVNALLLGDSALYLCASSLVPQGGEKLFFGSGTQLSVL.